This T cell receptor beta chain is drawn from a study of vaccination and CD4 T cells after COVID-19. Cultured CD4+ T-cell DNA underwent Oncomine TCR Beta short-read sequencing. TCRdb re-derived calls from the PCR reads in MiXCR, one entry per CDR3 protein. The sample lists more than 10,000 distinct CDR3 sequences, approximately 60% occurring once. The treatment: approximately 11-day PBMC culture with coronavirus spike peptide pools or control peptides (ViraFEST assay). This clonotype showed up just once. The antigen remains unidentified. The receptor comes from a human donor who had recovered from COVID-19. Sequencing was performed on CD4+ T cells from blood, cultured in vitro.

This chain's CDR3 is CATSDLPGLAGLNEQFF. CDR3 sequence (DNA): TGTGCCACCAGTGATTTGCCAGGACTAGCGGGACTCAATGAGCAGTTCTTC. This sequence joins TRBV24-1 and TRBJ2-1; 12 nucleotides line up with TRBD2. Per germline, CDR1 KGHDR and CDR2 SFDVKD. J gave up 6 bases and V 0 bases, and 5 bases lay outside the gene matches. CDR3 length: 17 residues.